The 29 T cell receptor beta chains below come from one sample, sequenced in a study of T cell clonality in common variable immunodeficiency. These receptors' antigens are unknown. Study outcomes and limitations: Reportedly, TCR beta sequences from common variable immunodeficiency showed fewer deletions and N-nucleotide insertions.

The assay was immunoSEQ multiplex PCR, and TCRdb's table has in-frame clones only and misses some. Observed in the sample are 30,000 to 40,000 clones, none of them singletons. The source material was peripheral blood mononuclear cells. These receptors all come from a human donor with common variable immunodeficiency.

Worth noting for this clone: The read is 3 residues too short to cover the CDR3 end, so that end is filled in from the germline J gene. V is TRBV5-1 and J is TRBJ2-5, with D possibly being TRBD1 or TRBD2 (5 bases each). V dropped 0 bases and J dropped 5 bases, with 11 bases sitting between them. CDR1 and CDR2 from the germline V gene are SGHRS and YFSETQ. The CDR3 is 14 amino acids. The CDR3 bases that were read are TGCGCCAGCAGCTTGGGGAGGACATGGGAGACC. Protein product: CASSLGRTWET. The entire CDR3 is CASSLGRTWETQYF.

With regard to this clone: The read ends 3 residues shy of where the CDR3 ends; the end is completed using the germline J gene. The chain combines TRBV7-9 with TRBJ1-2, with D unresolved. The CDR3 consists of 15 residues. Germline CDR1 and CDR2: SEHNR and FQNEAQ (reference sequence). The germline V and J ends were trimmed by 1 base and 4 bases, with 13 bases remaining between them. The CDR3 DNA, read in part, is TGTGCCAGCAGCTTAGATCGTTCGTGGGCCTATGGC. Encoded protein: CASSLDRSWAYG. The whole CDR3 reads CASSLDRSWAYGYTF.

The sample holds many counts of this clone. Read coverage stops 3 residues before the CDR3 terminus; the germline J gene supplies the remainder. V gene TRBV18 combines with J gene TRBJ1-4; D is unresolved. The CDR3 covers 15 residues. The V end lost 3 bases, the J end lost 7 bases, and 15 bases lay between the germline ends. CDR1 is KGHSH, CDR2 LQKENI, per germline. CDR3 bases read: TGTGCCAGCTCACCTCTGCTAAATGATGCTGAAAAA. It codes for CASSPLLNDAEK. The complete CDR3 sequence is CASSPLLNDAEKLFF.

This clone was counted many times. With the read ending 3 residues before the CDR3 end, the germline J gene is used to fill in that end. V and J are TRBV6-2 or TRBV6-3 and TRBJ2-7; D perhaps matches TRBD2 (5 bases). From germline, CDR1 is MNHEY and CDR2 SVGEGT. V lost 6 bases, J lost 6 bases, and 15 bases lay in between. CDR3 length equals 13 residues. This CDR3 is CASRFTAEGEQYF. The CDR3 DNA, read in part, is TGTGCCAGCAGGTTTACCGCTGAGGGCGAG.

This clone was found many times. The read falls 3 residues short of the CDR3 end, and the missing part is taken from the germline J gene. The V call is TRBV28, the J call TRBJ1-1; 7 bases are shared with TRBD1. The CDR3 is 15 residues long. V was clipped by 4 bases and J by 0 bases; unmatched bases: 5. The V gene's germline CDR1 is MDHEN and CDR2 SYDVKM. CDR3 sequence: CASSSPGQLNTEAFF. The sequenced CDR3 bases are TGTGCCAGCAGTTCCCCGGGACAGTTGAACACTGAA.

A word on this clone: Read sequence stops 3 residues before the CDR3 end, and the germline J gene provides the missing end. This chain uses TRBV7-2 with TRBJ2-2, with a tentative D call TRBD2 (5 bases). Trimming cost V 7 bases and J 0 bases, with 9 bases left between them. The length of the CDR3 is 14 residues. CDR1 and CDR2 (germline): SGHTA, FQGNSA. This CDR3 is CASTERTNTGELFF. Incomplete CDR3 DNA: TGTGCCAGCACCGAGCGGACGAACACCGGGGAG.

This clone was found many times. Read coverage stops 3 residues before the CDR3 terminus; the germline J gene supplies the remainder. The rearrangement joins TRBV2 to TRBJ2-5, with TRBD1 as a possible D gene (7 bases). The V end lost 3 bases, the J end lost 2 bases, and 16 bases lay between the germline ends. The germline CDR1 and CDR2 sequences are SNHLY and FYNNEI. CDR3 length: 16 amino acids. CDR3 protein: CASSEAGGLLQETQYF. CDR3 DNA, as far as it was read: TGTGCCAGCAGTGAGGCAGGGGGACTTCTACAAGAGACC. The variable domain in full, completed from reference TRBV2 and TRBJ2-5, reads EPEVTQTPSHQVTQMGQEVILRCVPISNHLYFYWYRQILGQKVEFLVSFYNNEISEKSEIFDDQFSVERPDGSNFTLKIRSTKLEDSAMYFCASSEAGGLLQETQYFGPGTRLLVL.

This clone was seen many times. The CDR3 is cut off 3 residues early in the read; its end comes from the germline J gene. V and J are TRBV11-2 and TRBJ2-7, with 9 positions matching TRBD2. CDR3 length equals 15 residues. The ends lost 3 bases at V and 3 bases at J; junction bases unmatched: 6. CDR1 and CDR2 (germline): SGHAT, FQNNGV. CDR3 region: CASSLGSGSFYEQYF. Incomplete CDR3 DNA: TGTGCCAGCAGCTTGGGTAGCGGGAGTTTCTACGAG. Full variable domain (missing parts from reference TRBV11-2 and TRBJ2-7): EAGVAQSPRYKIIEKRQSVAFWCNPISGHATLYWYQQILGQGPKLLIQFQNNGVVDDSQLPKDRFSAERLKGVDSTLKIQPAKLEDSAVYLCASSLGSGSFYEQYFGPGTRLTVT.

This clone has a count of ten or more. The sequenced fragment ends 3 residues before the CDR3 boundary, so the rest is inferred from the germline J gene. V and J are TRBV7-8 and TRBJ2-7; 8 bases line up with TRBD2. The CDR3 consists of 15 residues. The germline V gene has CDR1 SGHVS and CDR2 FQNEAQ. J was trimmed by 3 bases and V by 1 base; bases with no gene match: 5. The part of the CDR3 DNA that was read is TGTGCCAGCAGCTTAGTAGTGCGGGGGGTCTACGAG. Translated: CASSLVVRGVYE. The entire CDR3 protein is CASSLVVRGVYEQYF.

This clone was found many times. The read ends 3 residues before the CDR3 terminus; that terminus is restored from the germline J gene. The chain employs TRBV10-1 and TRBJ2-1; TRBD2 matches 13 bases. Germline-derived CDR1 and CDR2 are WNHNN and SYGVQD (reference sequence). V was pared by 3 bases and J by 7 bases, with 3 bases of the junction left unmatched. The CDR3 spans 15 residues. CDR3 DNA, as far as it was read: TGCGCCAGCAGTGAACAGACTAGCGGGAGGAATGAG. This translates into CASSEQTSGRNE. The entire CDR3 reads CASSEQTSGRNEQFF.

The table lists this clone with a few counts. The read ends 3 residues early relative to the CDR3; the germline J gene fills the gap. The chain carries TRBV7-2 and TRBJ2-7, with 8 bases fitting TRBD1. This CDR3 spans 14 amino acids. V lost 3 bases and J lost 4; bases outside the gene matches: 5. Germline CDR1 SGHTA, CDR2 FQGNSA. The CDR3: CASSFTGTGYEQYF. CDR3 DNA, as far as it was read: TGTGCCAGCAGCTTCACCGGGACAGGATACGAG.

CDR3 residues: CASSLDSGVVYNEQFF. CDR3 bases read: TGCGCCAGCAGCTTGGATTCCGGGGTAGTCTACAATGAG. The V gene is TRBV5-1, the J gene TRBJ2-1; D is perhaps TRBD2 (5 bases). Coverage ceases 3 residues before the CDR3 finishes, and the germline J gene fills in the end. The germline V gene has CDR1 SGHRS and CDR2 YFSETQ. The V end was cut by 0 bases, the J end by 3 bases, with 13 bases between. The CDR3 runs 16 residues.

A few counts support this clone. Read data end 3 residues before the CDR3 end; the end is taken from the germline J gene. The chain uses TRBV19 and TRBJ1-6; 8 bases map to TRBD1. The CDR3 is made up of 16 amino acids. The ends lost 5 bases at V and 7 bases at J; junction bases unmatched: 10. Germline-derived CDR1 and CDR2 are LNHDA and SQIVND (reference sequence). The CDR3 sequence is CASSSRRDRTNSPLHF. The DNA read from the CDR3 is TGTGCCAGTAGTTCGCGCCGGGACAGGACGAATTCACCC.

Details on this clone: The read is 3 residues too short to cover the CDR3 end, so that end is filled in from the germline J gene. The genes are TRBV7-2 and TRBJ2-7; TRBD2 matches 10 bases. The ends lost 1 base at V and 3 bases at J; junction bases unmatched: 3. The CDR3 sequence is 15 residues long. Germline V lookup: CDR1 SGHTA, CDR2 FQGNSA. The CDR3 sequence is CASSLVASGSYEQYF. The CDR3 bases that were read are TGTGCCAGCAGCTTAGTGGCTAGCGGGAGCTACGAG.

This clone was observed many times. The sequence runs out 3 residues before the end of the CDR3; the remainder is reconstructed from the germline J gene. The V and J genes are TRBV7-9 and TRBJ1-1; a weak D match, TRBD1 (5 bases). With 1 base removed from V and 1 base from J, the gap between germline ends came to 7 bases. Germline V lookup: CDR1 SEHNR, CDR2 FQNEAQ (reference sequence). The CDR3 sequence is 14 residues long. The CDR3 sequence is CASSLGGGNTEAFF. CDR3 DNA, as far as it was read: TGTGCCAGCAGCTTAGGGGGGGGGAACACTGAA. The full variable domain, in which reference TRBV7-9 and TRBJ1-1 provide the parts outside the CDR3, is DTGVSQNPRHKITKRGQNVTFRCDPISEHNRLYWYRQTLGQGPEFLTYFQNEAQLEKSRLLSDRFSAERPKGSFSTLEIQRTEQGDSAMYLCASSLGGGNTEAFFGQGTRLTVV.

There are many counts of this clone. At the DNA level, this CDR3 is encoded by other sequences in the same sample as well. The CDR3 spells CASSLAQRADTQYF. The CDR3 DNA, read in part, is TGCGCCAGCAGCTTGGCCCAGCGGGCAGATACG. This chain links TRBV5-1 with TRBJ2-3; TRBD2 is a possible D gene (6 bases). Read data end 3 residues before the CDR3 end; the end is taken from the germline J gene. The CDR3 runs to 14 residues. Deletions cut 0 bases from V and 4 bases from J, with 9 bases between. Germline V gene data show CDR1 as SGHRS and CDR2 as YFSETQ.

The table lists this clone with a few counts. The sample has other DNA sequences that encode this CDR3 too. CDR3 protein: CASSLGLQGAYNEQFF. The DNA read from the CDR3 is TGTGCCAGCTCACTGGGGTTACAGGGCGCGTACAATGAG. The chain links TRBV18 to TRBJ2-1, with D perhaps TRBD1 (6 bases). The CDR3 extends 3 residues past the end of the read, so its final part is completed from the germline J gene. The CDR3 loop spans 16 amino acids. Germline loops: CDR1 KGHSH, CDR2 LQKENI. Trimming removed 4 bases at V and 4 bases at J, with 17 bases between.

Of note for this clone: The read ends 3 residues early relative to the CDR3; the germline J gene fills the gap. The chain employs TRBV20-1 and TRBJ1-5, with D uncertain. With 5 bases removed from V and 5 bases from J, the gap between germline ends came to 19 bases. The V gene's germline CDR1 is DFQATT and CDR2 SNEGSKA (reference sequence). The CDR3 length is 15 residues. CDR3 loop: CSAAMVSRAYQPQHF. Incomplete CDR3 DNA: TGCAGTGCTGCCATGGTTTCGCGGGCTTATCAGCCC.

This clone was picked up a small number of times. The CDR3 extends 3 residues past the end of the read, so its final part is completed from the germline J gene. The chain carries TRBV7-9 and TRBJ2-1; 8 bases align to TRBD2. The length of the CDR3 is 15 residues. The germline CDR1 and CDR2 sequences are SEHNR and FQNEAQ (reference sequence). V was clipped by 2 bases and J by 3 bases; unmatched bases: 3. The CDR3 DNA, read in part, is TGTGCCAGCAGCTTAATTAGCGGGAACTACAATGAG. Translation gives CASSLISGNYNE. The entire CDR3 sequence reads CASSLISGNYNEQFF.

Concerning this clone: The CDR3 is cut off 3 residues early in the read; its end comes from the germline J gene. V usage is TRBV7-9 and J usage is TRBJ2-2; the D gene is possibly TRBD1 (6 bases). Germline lookup yields CDR1 SEHNR and CDR2 FQNEAQ (reference sequence). The CDR3 is 15 amino acids. V lost 5 bases and J 3 bases, leaving 13 bases between the germline ends. CDR3 DNA (partial): TGTGCCAGCAGCCCCCAACAGGGCTACACCGGGGAG. This encodes CASSPQQGYTGE. The complete CDR3 protein is CASSPQQGYTGELFF. The full variable domain, with the rest looked up from reference TRBV7-9 and TRBJ2-2, is DTGVSQNPRHKITKRGQNVTFRCDPISEHNRLYWYRQTLGQGPEFLTYFQNEAQLEKSRLLSDRFSAERPKGSFSTLEIQRTEQGDSAMYLCASSPQQGYTGELFFGEGSRLTVL.

This clone was detected a few times. The sequence runs out 3 residues before the end of the CDR3; the remainder is reconstructed from the germline J gene. V gene TRBV19 combines with J gene TRBJ1-5; D uncertain. The germline V gene has CDR1 LNHDA and CDR2 SQIVND (reference sequence). CDR3 size: 15 residues. Trimming removed 4 bases from V and 0 bases from J, with 10 bases in between. CDR3 DNA (partial): TGTGCCAGTAGTAAGAATCTAGGTAGCAATCAGCCC. Translation gives CASSKNLGSNQP. The entire CDR3 sequence reads CASSKNLGSNQPQHF.

At least ten counts were recorded for this clone. The CDR3 goes on 3 residues after the read ends, and that part is filled in from the germline J gene. The rearrangement joins TRBV10-3 to TRBJ2-1; tentatively, D is TRBD1 (7 bases). CDR1 is ENHRY and CDR2 is SYGVKD in the germline V gene. The ends were cut back, 2 bases at V and 3 bases at J, with 14 bases in the middle. The CDR3 is 16 residues long. The DNA read from the CDR3 is TGTGCCATCAGTGAGGGAGGGACAGAGGTCTACAATGAG. Its translation is CAISEGGTEVYNE. The full CDR3 sequence reads CAISEGGTEVYNEQFF.

This clone was counted many times. The read ends 3 residues shy of where the CDR3 ends; the end is completed using the germline J gene. The chain couples TRBV18 to TRBJ2-1, with 7 positions matching TRBD2. This CDR3 has 17 amino acids. V dropped 2 bases and J dropped 0; count of bases not matched to a gene: 7. CDR1 is KGHSH and CDR2 is LQKENI in the germline V gene. This CDR3 is CASSPSGLQSSYNEQFF. The CDR3 bases that were read are TGTGCCAGCTCACCATCGGGACTACAGAGCTCCTACAATGAG.

CDR3 in amino acids: CASMGDRVTYGYTF. The CDR3 DNA, read in part, is TGTGCCAGTATGGGGGACAGGGTAACCTATGGC. The chain links TRBV19 to TRBJ1-2; TRBD1 matches 9 bases. The CDR3 end is not reached by the read, which stops 3 residues before it; the germline J gene fills it in. The CDR3 has 14 residues. The germline CDR1 and CDR2 sequences are LNHDA and SQIVND (reference sequence). The J segment lost 4 bases and the V segment lost 7 bases, leaving 7 bases of the junction unmatched.

This clone occurred a few times. The read halts 3 residues ahead of the CDR3 end, with the missing end drawn from the germline J gene. V usage is TRBV30 and J usage is TRBJ2-5; 9 nucleotides align to TRBD1. Germline V gene sequence: CDR1 GTSNPN, CDR2 SVGIG (reference sequence). V lost 3 bases and J lost 6; bases outside the gene matches: 8. The CDR3 extends over 14 amino acids. The CDR3 region is CAWRPQGAGQTQYF. The sequenced part of the CDR3 DNA is TGTGCCTGGAGACCACAGGGGGCCGGCCAGACC.

This clone was picked up many times. The CDR3 is cut off 3 residues early in the read; its end comes from the germline J gene. The V gene is TRBV7-2, the J gene TRBJ2-1, with D maybe TRBD2 (6 bases). Germline V lookup: CDR1 SGHTA, CDR2 FQGNSA. V lost 5 bases to trimming and J lost 7 bases, with 12 bases between them. The CDR3 is made up of 13 amino acids. CDR3: CASSQGGSNEQFF. The DNA read from the CDR3 is TGTGCCAGCAGCCAAGGAGGGTCAAATGAG. Combining the CDR3 with reference TRBV7-2 and TRBJ2-1 gives the whole variable domain GAGVSQSPSNKVTEKGKDVELRCDPISGHTALYWYRQSLGQGLEFLIYFQGNSAPDKSGLPSDRFSAERTGGSVSTLTIQRTQQEDSAVYLCASSQGGSNEQFFGPGTRLTVL.

The table lists this clone with many counts. The read gets to within 3 residues of the CDR3 end, and the germline J gene fills in the rest. The chain joins TRBV6-2 or TRBV6-3 to TRBJ2-3, with 8 bases identical to TRBD2. V dropped 4 bases and J dropped 6; count of bases not matched to a gene: 15. CDR1 is MNHEY and CDR2 is SVGEGT in the germline V gene. The CDR3 spans 17 residues. CDR3 amino acids: CASSSSPTSGLRDTQYF. CDR3 DNA (partial): TGTGCCAGCAGTTCCAGCCCCACTAGCGGCCTAAGGGATACG.

This clone was counted a few times. From the germline J gene comes the end of the CDR3, since the read stops 3 residues before it. The chain combines TRBV19 with TRBJ2-7; D possibly corresponds to TRBD1 (6 bases). V gave up 4 bases and J gave up 5 bases, with 18 bases separating them. Per germline, CDR1 LNHDA and CDR2 SQIVND (reference sequence). The CDR3 loop spans 15 amino acids. CDR3 sequence reads: CASSRGPLRTDEQYF. CDR3 DNA, as far as it was read: TGTGCCAGTAGTAGGGGGCCCCTCCGGACTGACGAG.

Details on this clone: The DNA ends 3 residues before the CDR3 does, and the rest of the CDR3 is filled in from the germline J gene. The V call is TRBV7-2, the J call TRBJ1-4, with 9 positions matching TRBD1. The CDR3 is 14 residues long. V lost 5 bases and J lost 7; bases outside the gene matches: 5. Germline V gene sequence: CDR1 SGHTA, CDR2 FQGNSA. This CDR3 is CASSLQGAGEKLFF. The sequenced CDR3 bases are TGTGCCAGCAGCCTACAGGGGGCGGGTGAAAAA.